This TCR beta chain was recovered during a study of blood T cell repertoires in COVID-19. About the study: T cells, B-cell-depleted T cells, or PBMCs provided the cDNA or gDNA that served as material.

Unmatched junction bases numbered 6, after V lost 2 bases and J lost 5 bases. Germline V gene sequence: CDR1 MNHEY, CDR2 SVGAGI. The CDR3 covers 15 residues. Here immunoSEQ multiplex PCR was the method, and the copy in TCRdb shows in-frame clones only, minus some. Of 100,000 or so clones listed, roughly 92% are singletons. The V gene is TRBV6-5, the J gene TRBJ1-1, with TRBD1 identical over 9 bases. This receptor was identified in a man between 65 and 79 years old with acute or convalescent COVID-19. The sample was peripheral blood. The CDR3 region has the DNA TGTGCCAGCAGTTACGGGACAGGGTTTATTACTGAAGCTTTCTTT. This translates into CASSYGTGFITEAFF.